This T cell receptor (beta chain) was recovered during a study of T cells in localized non-small cell lung cancer. The study, taken as a whole, reports: The study sequenced only one region of the tumor. As a result, intratumor heterogeneity could not be excluded and remains possible. Density of T cells in blood, when higher, went with longer overall survival. In uninvolved adjacent lung, T cell clonality reached its highest value, exceeding tumor. A median approximately 53 of the top 100 tumor clones appeared in adjacent lung.

Concerning this clone itself: Its specificity is unknown.

CDR3 size: 16 residues. The V and J ends lost 3 bases and 2 bases, in that order; junction bases with no gene match: 7. Germline lookup yields CDR1 LNHNV and CDR2 YYDKDF (reference sequence). TCRdb keeps only in-frame clones here, not all; method: immunoSEQ multiplex PCR. The data show approximately 83,000 clones, with around nine tenths seen just once and around a fifth held by the top ten. This sequence originates from a woman aged 35-70 years with stage I squamous cell lung carcinoma. The chain carries TRBV15 and TRBJ1-5; 7 bases are a match to TRBD1. The sample was peripheral blood, taken before any cancer treatment. The CDR3 nucleotides are TGTGCCACCAGCAGGACCGACAGGGCGGGCAATCAGCCCCAGCATTTT. It translates to CATSRTDRAGNQPQHF.